One and the same sample provided the 28 T cell receptor beta chains below, sequenced in a study of T cells in Graves' hyperthyroidism and ophthalmopathy. TCR beta CDR3 regions were amplified from RNA. TCR CDR3 regions were first amplified by RT-PCR with HTBI primers. TCRdb ran MiXCR on the multiplex PCR reads and lists one entry per CDR3 protein. The data hold around 280,000 distinct CDR3 sequences, with 13% observed a single time. The specimen was blood. These receptors all come from a woman in her 30s with Graves' hyperthyroidism that later progressed to Graves' ophthalmopathy.

The sample holds one count of this clonotype. The chain carries TRBV10-3 and TRBJ2-7; 8 bases are shared with TRBD1. CDR1 is ENHRY, CDR2 SYGVKD, per germline. V gave up 6 bases and J gave up 3 bases; unmatched junction bases: 10. The CDR3 spans 15 residues. CDR3 loop: CAIRSAGQVLYEQYF. For the CDR3, the DNA is TGTGCCATCAGATCCGCGGGACAGGTACTCTACGAGCAGTACTTC.

V is TRBV5-1 and J is TRBJ1-1; weak D call: TRBD1 (5 bases). Germline V CDR1 and CDR2: SGHRS, YFSETQ. The CDR3 spans 15 residues. With 2 bases removed from V and 1 base from J, the gap between germline ends came to 12 bases. The CDR3: CASSLSGGSNTEAFF. In DNA, the CDR3 is TGCGCCAGCAGCTTATCTGGGGGGTCGAACACTGAAGCTTTCTTT.

This clonotype was recorded a few times. V usage is TRBV18 and J usage is TRBJ2-6; TRBD1 is a possible D gene (6 bases). Between the trimmed V and J ends, which lost 5 bases and 4 bases, there was a span of 9 bases. Germline V lookup: CDR1 KGHSH, CDR2 LQKENI. This CDR3 spans 14 amino acids. In DNA form, the CDR3 reads TGTGCCAGCTCAACAGGGAGAGGGGCCAACGTCCTGACTTTC. Protein product: CASSTGRGANVLTF.

This clonotype has just a few counts. This sequence joins TRBV7-9 and TRBJ2-1, with a tentative D call TRBD2 (6 bases). V was clipped by 5 bases and J by 15 bases, with 23 bases between them. This CDR3 region has 14 residues. Germline V CDR1 and CDR2: SEHNR, FQNEAQ (reference sequence). The CDR3 protein is CASSTKNRDSVRFF. CDR3 nucleotide sequence: TGTGCCAGCAGCACTAAAAACCGGGACTCGGTCCGGTTCTTC.

This clonotype has ten or more counts. The chain has TRBV12-3 or TRBV12-4 and TRBJ2-3; D is undetermined. This CDR3 has 16 amino acids. V lost 6 bases to trimming and J lost 3 bases, with 19 bases between them. The CDR3 protein is CASSQPGRKETDTQYF. CDR3 sequence (DNA): TGTGCCAGCAGCCAACCCGGGCGGAAGGAGACAGATACGCAGTATTTT.

This clonotype was counted ten times or more. The V call is TRBV27, the J call TRBJ2-2; TRBD1 matches 7 bases. V dropped 10 bases and J dropped 4; count of bases not matched to a gene: 9. The length of the CDR3 is 14 residues. Looked up from germline, CDR1 is MNHEY and CDR2 is SMNVEV (reference sequence). The CDR3 bases are TGTGCCACCCGAATCCGACAGGGCACCGGGGAGCTGTTTTTT. This encodes CATRIRQGTGELFF.

This clonotype has only a few counts. This sequence joins TRBV5-1 and TRBJ1-2, with D possibly TRBD1 on 5 matching bases. Trimming cost V 4 bases and J 14 bases, with 18 bases left between them. Germline CDR1 reads SGHRS; CDR2 reads YFSETQ. CDR3 length equals 12 residues. This CDR3 is CASSPGTAYCTF. CDR3 DNA sequence: TGCGCCAGCAGCCCCGGGACCGCCTATTGTACCTTC.

There are many counts of this clonotype. The gene calls are TRBV5-1 and TRBJ2-2, with TRBD1 as a possible D gene (7 bases). The V gene lost 5 bases and the J gene lost 0 bases, with 20 bases spanning the gap. This CDR3 region has 18 residues. Germline V gives CDR1 SGHRS, CDR2 YFSETQ. In DNA, the CDR3 is TGCGCCAGCAGTAAAAGGAGGGGGCCGGGCCCGAACACCGGGGAGCTGTTTTTT. It specifies CASSKRRGPGPNTGELFF.

The chain uses TRBV3-1 and TRBJ1-4, with D unresolved. The length of the CDR3 is 13 residues. The germline V and J ends were trimmed by 3 bases and 7 bases, with 9 bases remaining between them. Germline V lookup: CDR1 LGHDT, CDR2 YNNKEL (reference sequence). CDR3 residues: CASSHDLGEKLFF. The CDR3 DNA reads TGTGCCAGCAGCCATGATCTAGGTGAAAAACTGTTTTTT.

This clonotype was counted many times. V is TRBV15 and J is TRBJ2-7; tentative D call: TRBD1 (6 bases). V shed 3 bases and J shed 6 bases, with 9 bases lying between them. This CDR3 comprises 12 residues. Germline values: CDR1 LNHNV, CDR2 YYDKDF (reference sequence). CDR3 nucleotide sequence: TGTGCCACCAGCAGTTGGGGGCGCGAGCAGTACTTC. Translating gives CATSSWGREQYF.

In this sample, this clonotype turned up many times. The chain links TRBV7-3 to TRBJ1-1; 9 bases match TRBD1. The CDR3 consists of 16 residues. Germline assignment: CDR1 SGHTA and CDR2 FQGTGA. Trimming took 4 bases from V and 1 from J; bases not matched to a gene: 7. The CDR3 loop reads CASSSDRGLGNTEAFF. The CDR3 DNA reads TGTGCCAGCAGCTCCGACAGGGGGTTAGGGAACACTGAAGCTTTCTTT. Together with reference TRBV7-3 and TRBJ1-1, the CDR3 gives the full variable domain: GAGVSQTPSNKVTEKGKYVELRCDPISGHTALYWYRQSLGQGPEFLIYFQGTGAADDSGLPNDRFFAVRPEGSVSTLKIQRTERGDSAVYLCASSSDRGLGNTEAFFGQGTRLTVV.

With regard to this clonotype: One base away lies a much larger clone, so this may be a sequencing read error. Given the absence of the conserved phenylalanine or tryptophan at the CDR3 end, a read error is likely. The V and J genes are TRBV29-1 and TRBJ1-1; D is ambiguous. The V end lost 2 bases, the J end lost 1 base, and 8 bases lay between the germline ends. The germline V gene has CDR1 SQVTM and CDR2 ANQGSEA. The CDR3 totals 13 residues. For the CDR3, the DNA is TGCAGCGTTGAAACGGGGTCGAACACTGAAGCTTTCGTT. The encoded protein is CSVETGSNTEAFV.

This clonotype was detected many times. The V and J genes are TRBV20-1 and TRBJ2-7; D gene unclear. V was shortened by 1 base and J by 2 bases, with 9 bases between the two germline ends. The CDR3 loop spans 13 amino acids. The germline V gene encodes CDR1 DFQATT and CDR2 SNEGSKA (reference sequence). The CDR3 reads CSARGGPPYEQYF. For the CDR3, the DNA is TGCAGTGCTAGAGGCGGACCTCCCTACGAGCAGTACTTC.

This clonotype has ten or more counts. The J gene is TRBJ1-1, the V gene TRBV5-6, with 8 bases fitting TRBD1. Germline V lookup: CDR1 SGHDT, CDR2 YYEEEE. The CDR3 sequence is 14 residues long. The V segment lost 5 bases and the J segment 1 base; nucleotides outside the gene matches: 4. The CDR3 DNA reads as TGTGCCAGCAGTGGACAGGGAAAGAACACTGAAGCTTTCTTT. This translates into CASSGQGKNTEAFF.

This clonotype was seen many times. This chain connects TRBV27 to TRBJ1-5; TRBD1 might be the D (6 bases). The germline V gene has CDR1 MNHEY and CDR2 SMNVEV (reference sequence). The CDR3 is 15 residues long. V was trimmed by 6 bases and J by 0 bases, leaving 12 bases between them. The CDR3 is CASSGGDYSNQPQHF. The CDR3 DNA reads TGTGCCAGCAGCGGGGGCGATTATAGCAATCAGCCCCAGCATTTT.

This clonotype was observed at least ten times. The chain uses TRBV20-1 and TRBJ1-1; 7 nucleotides agree with TRBD1. Trimming took 2 bases from V and 2 from J; bases not matched to a gene: 5. The germline V gene has CDR1 DFQATT and CDR2 SNEGSKA (reference sequence). This CDR3 is built from 14 residues. The CDR3, as DNA: TGCAGTGCTAGATTGGACAGGCCTAACACTGAAGCTTTCTTT. Amino acids: CSARLDRPNTEAFF.

This clonotype was seen repeatedly, ten times or more. The CDR3 DNA sequence: TGCAGTGCTAGAGGACTAGCCTACAATGAGCAGTTCTTC. This gives the protein CSARGLAYNEQFF. The chain joins TRBV20-1 to TRBJ2-1; a possible D gene is TRBD2 (6 bases). The CDR3 has 13 amino acids. CDR1 DFQATT and CDR2 SNEGSKA come from the germline V gene (reference sequence). The germline V and J ends were trimmed by 1 base and 2 bases, with 6 bases remaining between them.

This clonotype has ten or more counts. This sequence joins TRBV2 and TRBJ2-4; 11 bases match TRBD1. With 4 bases clipped from V and 8 bases from J, the junction kept 7 bases outside the gene matches. This CDR3 has 15 amino acids. Germline V gene sequence: CDR1 SNHLY, CDR2 FYNNEI. CDR3 protein: CASSVDRGQSDIQYF. The CDR3 DNA reads as TGTGCCAGCAGTGTGGACAGGGGGCAATCGGACATTCAGTACTTC.

This clonotype was seen many times. The V and J genes are TRBV4-3 and TRBJ2-7, with D hard to call. This CDR3 is built from 14 residues. Trimming took 1 base from V and 3 from J, leaving 10 bases between them. CDR1 and CDR2 (germline): LGHNA, YSLEER. The CDR3, as DNA: TGCGCCAGCAGCCAAGGTCGACTTAGCTACGAGCAGTACTTC. This sequence encodes CASSQGRLSYEQYF.

This clonotype was picked up many times. J is TRBJ1-1 and V is TRBV2; D is possibly TRBD1 (5 bases). Looked up from germline, CDR1 is SNHLY and CDR2 is FYNNEI. The CDR3 is made up of 17 amino acids. The V end was cut by 2 bases, the J end by 0 bases, with 16 bases between. The CDR3 here is CASSEFRGTALNTEAFF. CDR3 in DNA: TGTGCCAGCAGTGAATTCCGAGGGACGGCCCTGAACACTGAAGCTTTCTTT.

A few counts support this clonotype. The chain uses TRBV6-1 and TRBJ1-4, with unresolved D. V was clipped by 5 bases and J by 8 bases, with 27 bases between them. Germline assignment: CDR1 MNHNS and CDR2 SASEGT. The CDR3 loop spans 18 amino acids. The CDR3 sequence: CASSNTLGPLGLGEKLFF. The CDR3 region has the DNA TGTGCCAGCAGTAACACACTTGGGCCCTTAGGCCTAGGGGAAAAACTGTTTTTT.

The table lists this clonotype with many counts. V usage is TRBV2 and J usage is TRBJ2-7; tentatively, D is TRBD1 or TRBD2 (5 bases each). V was trimmed by 7 bases and J by 6 bases, leaving 22 bases between them. The CDR3 consists of 15 residues. Germline loops: CDR1 SNHLY, CDR2 FYNNEI. CDR3 DNA sequence: TGTGCCAGCAAAACCGGGACCCTCACCAAGGCCGAGCAGTACTTC. Protein: CASKTGTLTKAEQYF. Full variable domain (outside the CDR3, taken from reference TRBV2 and TRBJ2-7): EPEVTQTPSHQVTQMGQEVILRCVPISNHLYFYWYRQILGQKVEFLVSFYNNEISEKSEIFDDQFSVERPDGSNFTLKIRSTKLEDSAMYFCASKTGTLTKAEQYFGPGTRLTVT.

In its sample, this clonotype was seen many times. The J gene is TRBJ2-3, the V gene TRBV7-9; D might be TRBD2 (7 bases). Trimming took 5 bases from V and 0 from J, leaving 18 bases between them. The germline V gene encodes CDR1 SEHNR and CDR2 FQNEAQ (reference sequence). The CDR3 spans 17 residues. CDR3 residues: CASSQGGSGRSTDTQYF. The CDR3 nucleotides read TGTGCCAGCAGCCAAGGGGGTAGCGGGCGAAGCACAGATACGCAGTATTTT.

This clonotype came up a few times. V is TRBV29-1 and J is TRBJ2-2; D is uncertain. Trimming pared 2 bases from V and 7 bases from J, leaving 14 bases between. In germline, CDR1 is SQVTM, CDR2 ANQGSEA. This CDR3 is 14 amino acids long. In DNA, the CDR3 is TGCAGCGTTGAACCTCCGGGCCGAGTCGGGGAGCTGTTTTTT. Its translation is CSVEPPGRVGELFF.

This clonotype was seen many times. CDR3 DNA sequence: TGTGCCAGCAGCCCGTTTTCCGGGACCGGACATTTAGAGCAGTTCTTC. Translation: CASSPFSGTGHLEQFF. The gene calls are TRBV7-9 and TRBJ2-1, with D tentatively TRBD1 or TRBD2 (5 bases each). Trimming pared 5 bases from V and 10 bases from J, leaving 24 bases between. Germline V gives CDR1 SEHNR, CDR2 FQNEAQ (reference sequence). The CDR3 covers 16 residues.

The table lists this clonotype with many counts. CDR3 coding DNA: TGTGCCAGCAGGGGAATAGGATATAACGAGCAGTACTTC. As protein: CASRGIGYNEQYF. The chain links TRBV6-2 or TRBV6-3 to TRBJ2-7; D unclear. The CDR3 covers 13 residues. Trimming shortened V by 6 bases and J by 5 bases, and 14 bases separated the two germline ends. Germline CDR1 is MNHEY and CDR2 is SVGEGT.

This clonotype was seen many times. The chain combines TRBV27 with TRBJ1-1; no reliable D call. CDR3 length: 15 residues. Trimming removed 1 base at V and 1 base at J, with 10 bases between. CDR1 MNHEY and CDR2 SMNVEV come from the germline V gene (reference sequence). CDR3 in DNA: TGTGCCAGCAGTTTATTGGCTCTCGGGAACACTGAAGCTTTCTTT. Translation gives CASSLLALGNTEAFF.

This clonotype was seen repeatedly, ten times or more. This chain uses TRBV18 with TRBJ1-4; maybe TRBD1 (5 bases). The germline gives CDR1 KGHSH, CDR2 LQKENI. With 3 bases removed from V and 1 base from J, the gap between germline ends came to 15 bases. CDR3 length equals 17 residues. The chain's CDR3 is CASSPMRQRLTNEKLFF. Written as DNA, the CDR3 is TGTGCCAGCTCACCTATGAGACAGCGGTTAACTAATGAAAAACTGTTTTTT.